This record concerns one T cell receptor (beta chain) sequence. Its target is not known. The data are from a study of shared clonotypes between healthy human individuals. Points from the study as a whole: Naive subsets generally had larger estimated richness than memory subsets.

The V gene lost 0 bases and the J gene lost 3 bases, with 12 bases spanning the gap. The CDR3 spans 15 residues. Looked up from germline, CDR1 is KGHSH and CDR2 is LQKENI. Over several immunoSEQ plates, each subset's genomic DNA was distributed in even portions. Sequencing was performed with immunoSEQ multiplex PCR; in TCRdb, only in-frame clones are kept and a portion is missing. Among just under 350,000 clones listed, less than 75% were seen once. A split of CD4+ cells into CD45RA+ naive and CD45RA-negative memory subsets was performed. Sequenced material: memory CD4+ T cells sorted from blood. Subset in this sample: CD45RA-negative fraction. The receptor's source is a man younger than 45 in good health. The rearrangement uses TRBV18 and TRBJ2-7, with no clear D. This CDR3 reads CASSPPGRPLYEQYF. The DNA of the CDR3 is TGTGCCAGCTCACCACCGGGCCGACCTCTCTACGAGCAGTACTTC.